This passage covers 19 T cell receptor beta chains from one sample sequenced in a study of cytomegalovirus exposure and HLA in healthy donors. PCR amplification relied on 60 Vbeta primers (plus 13 Jbeta primers). Libraries were prepared by immunoSEQ multiplex PCR; TCRdb keeps only in-frame clonotypes and omits some of them. The sample holds 95,000 or so clones, 65% to 90% seen once. The sequenced sample consisted of PBMCs. The receptors originated from a woman aged 70 to 79 in good health and CMV-seropositive.

The chain combines TRBV5-6 with TRBJ1-2, with 8 bases aligning to TRBD1. This CDR3 has 14 residues. CDR1 is SGHDT, CDR2 YYEEEE, per germline. The junction had 10 bases not matched to a gene; V was cut back by 4 bases and J by 8 bases. The CDR3 is CASSIPGTGSGYTF. For the CDR3, the DNA is TGTGCCAGCAGCATCCCCGGGACAGGTTCCGGCTACACCTTC.

J is TRBJ2-7 and V is TRBV7-2, with 8 bases identical to TRBD2. The CDR3 has 14 amino acids. Trimming removed 7 bases from V and 6 bases from J; junction bases left unmatched: 11. The V gene's germline CDR1 is SGHTA and CDR2 FQGNSA. CDR3 residues: CASTPGGVEGEQYF. The CDR3 nucleotides are TGTGCCAGCACCCCGGGGGGGGTAGAGGGCGAGCAGTACTTC.

The V and J genes are TRBV11-2 and TRBJ2-1; 14 bases are shared with TRBD2. This CDR3 is built from 15 residues. Germline CDR1 SGHAT, CDR2 FQNNGV. The V gene end was trimmed by 5 bases and the J gene end by 7 bases; junction bases not matched to a gene: 4. In DNA, the CDR3 is TGTGCCAGCAGCGGGACTAGCGGGAGTTGGAATGAGCAGTTCTTC. It codes for CASSGTSGSWNEQFF.

The chain has TRBV7-3 and TRBJ2-1, with TRBD1 matching over 9 bases. V dropped 5 bases and J dropped 4; count of bases not matched to a gene: 6. From germline, CDR1 is SGHTA and CDR2 FQGTGA. The CDR3 sequence is 15 residues long. This CDR3 reads CASSPDRGPYNEQFF. CDR3 DNA: TGTGCCAGCAGCCCGGACAGGGGCCCTTACAATGAGCAGTTCTTC.

The chain combines TRBV29-1 with TRBJ2-5; D might be TRBD2 (6 bases). Trimming pared 3 bases from V and 5 bases from J, leaving 13 bases between. Germline lookup yields CDR1 SQVTM and CDR2 ANQGSEA. CDR3 length: 13 residues. The chain's CDR3 is CSVERRGFETQYF. As DNA, the CDR3 is TGCAGCGTTGAGAGGCGGGGATTTGAGACCCAGTACTTC. Variable domain in full (rest from reference TRBV29-1 and TRBJ2-5): SAVISQKPSRDICQRGTSLTIQCQVDSQVTMMFWYRQQPGQSLTLIATANQGSEATYESGFVIDKFPISRPNLTFSTLTVSNMSPEDSSIYLCSVERRGFETQYFGPGTRLLVL.

J is TRBJ2-2 and V is TRBV5-8; TRBD1 agrees at 11 bases. The CDR3 loop spans 16 amino acids. Germline V lookup: CDR1 SGHTS, CDR2 YDEGEE. V lost 3 bases, J lost 5 bases, and 6 bases stayed unmatched. The CDR3, as DNA: TGTGCCAGCAGCTCGCGGGACAGGGGGACAACCGGGGAGCTGTTTTTT. It is translated as CASSSRDRGTTGELFF.

This sequence joins TRBV7-3 and TRBJ2-2; TRBD1 is a possible D gene (6 bases). CDR1 is SGHTA, CDR2 FQGTGA, per germline. CDR3 length: 16 amino acids. The ends were cut back, 5 bases at V and 0 bases at J, with 13 bases in the middle. CDR3 bases: TGTGCCAGCAGCACCCGACAGGCTACGAACACCGGGGAGCTGTTTTTT. It encodes CASSTRQATNTGELFF.

J is TRBJ2-1 and V is TRBV4-2; TRBD2 matches at 10 bases. Unmatched junction bases numbered 14, after V lost 6 bases and J lost 3 bases. Germline loops: CDR1 LGHNA, CDR2 YNFKEQ. This CDR3 has 18 amino acids. CDR3 sequence reads: CASSLLAGFSNNYNEQFF. The CDR3 region has the DNA TGTGCCAGCAGTCTACTAGCGGGATTCTCTAACAACTACAATGAGCAGTTCTTC.

The chain couples TRBV4-1 to TRBJ2-3; 10 bases align to TRBD2. The CDR3 is 17 amino acids. CDR1 is MGHRA and CDR2 is YSYEKL in the germline V gene. With 3 bases clipped from V and 7 bases from J, the junction kept 13 bases outside the gene matches. The CDR3 protein is CASSQGFLAGVRNTQYF. In DNA form, the CDR3 reads TGCGCCAGCAGCCAGGGGTTCCTAGCGGGAGTCAGAAATACGCAGTATTTT.

This clone was detected only a few times. The V call is TRBV18, the J call TRBJ2-1; 7 bases match TRBD2. The V and J ends lost 1 base and 5 bases, in that order; junction bases with no gene match: 11. Germline V CDR1 and CDR2: KGHSH, LQKENI. This CDR3 region has 17 residues. Here the CDR3 DNA reads TGTGCCAGCTCACCACGGACCGGGACTACAGTCAACAATGAGCAGTTCTTC. Translation gives CASSPRTGTTVNNEQFF.

This sequence joins TRBV4-3 and TRBJ2-2; 14 bases map to TRBD2. V lost 3 bases and J lost 8; bases outside the gene matches: 11. The CDR3 runs to 18 residues. Germline CDR1 and CDR2: LGHNA and YSLEER. The CDR3 protein is CASSQVGTSGRFAGELFF. CDR3 DNA sequence: TGCGCCAGCAGCCAGGTTGGGACTAGCGGGAGATTTGCAGGGGAGCTGTTTTTT.

V is TRBV19 and J is TRBJ1-4; perhaps TRBD1 as D (5 bases). The CDR3 has 16 amino acids. The germline CDR1 and CDR2 sequences are LNHDA and SQIVND (reference sequence). V was clipped by 6 bases and J by 8 bases, with 22 bases between them. CDR3: CASRPGRGGIGEKLFF. Here the CDR3 DNA reads TGTGCCAGTAGACCAGGGCGTGGAGGGATCGGGGAAAAACTGTTTTTT.

V usage is TRBV7-6 and J usage is TRBJ1-3; the match to TRBD1 covers 10 bases. The CDR3 sequence is 13 residues long. Germline trimming cut 5 bases from V and 8 bases from J; bases unmatched to any gene: 3. CDR1 is SGHVS, CDR2 FNYEAQ, per germline. The CDR3 sequence is CASSRDRGDTIYF. The CDR3 nucleotides read TGTGCCAGCAGCAGGGACAGGGGAGACACCATATATTTT.

This clone was found once. The gene calls are TRBV25-1 and TRBJ1-2; the match to TRBD1 covers 8 bases. CDR1 MGHDK and CDR2 SYGVNS come from the germline V gene. The CDR3 spans 14 residues. V gave up 2 bases and J gave up 8 bases; unmatched junction bases: 7. CDR3: CASSETDRGWGYTF. In DNA, the CDR3 is TGTGCCAGCAGTGAAACCGACAGGGGCTGGGGCTACACCTTC.

The V gene is TRBV6-6, the J gene TRBJ2-6; 7 bases agree with TRBD1. The V gene end was trimmed by 5 bases and the J gene end by 0 bases; junction bases not matched to a gene: 1. This CDR3 has 15 residues. Germline assignment: CDR1 MNHNY and CDR2 SVGAGI (reference sequence). CDR3 residues: CASSNRGSGANVLTF. CDR3 nucleotide sequence: TGTGCCAGCAGTAACAGGGGCTCTGGGGCCAACGTCCTGACTTTC.

The genes are TRBV7-2 and TRBJ1-2, with 8 bases aligning to TRBD1. This CDR3 has 14 amino acids. Germline V gene data show CDR1 as SGHTA and CDR2 as FQGNSA. Germline trimming cut 5 bases from V and 8 bases from J; bases unmatched to any gene: 10. CDR3 nucleotide sequence: TGTGCCAGCAGCCCCGCCGGACAGGGTTCCGGCTACACCTTC. It encodes CASSPAGQGSGYTF. The complete variable domain, with remaining parts taken from reference TRBV7-2 and TRBJ1-2, reads GAGVSQSPSNKVTEKGKDVELRCDPISGHTALYWYRQSLGQGLEFLIYFQGNSAPDKSGLPSDRFSAERTGGSVSTLTIQRTQQEDSAVYLCASSPAGQGSGYTFGSGTRLTVV.

The chain has TRBV7-3 and TRBJ2-5; TRBD1 matches 10 bases. CDR1 SGHTA and CDR2 FQGTGA come from the germline V gene. The CDR3 totals 17 residues. The J segment lost 2 bases and the V segment lost 5 bases, leaving 11 bases of the junction unmatched. As DNA, the CDR3 is TGTGCCAGCAGCCCATTGGGGACAGGGGTTGGACAAGAGACCCAGTACTTC. Amino acids: CASSPLGTGVGQETQYF.

The chain has TRBV10-2 and TRBJ1-2, with D possibly matching TRBD1 (6 bases). Trimming removed 8 bases at V and 1 base at J, with 20 bases between. CDR1 and CDR2 from the germline V gene are WSHSY and SAAADI. This CDR3 has 16 residues. The CDR3 sequence is CASLQAGGWGNYGYTF. The CDR3 DNA reads TGCGCCAGCTTACAGGCGGGGGGCTGGGGTAACTATGGCTACACCTTC.

The rearrangement uses TRBV4-3 and TRBJ2-1; 12 nucleotides match TRBD2. V was clipped by 0 bases and J by 7 bases; unmatched bases: 7. CDR3 length: 17 residues. Per germline, CDR1 LGHNA and CDR2 YSLEER. Here the CDR3 DNA reads TGCGCCAGCAGCCAAGAACCGCTAGCGGGAGGGGGGAATGAGCAGTTCTTC. Protein product: CASSQEPLAGGGNEQFF.